This T cell receptor beta chain stems from a study of T cell changes during pregnancy in multiple sclerosis. The CDR3 runs to 15 residues. Per germline, CDR1 SNHLY and CDR2 FYNNEI. V was cut by 2 bases and J by 7 bases, with 17 bases left in between. Here immunoSEQ multiplex PCR was the method, and the copy in TCRdb shows in-frame clones only, minus some. Among over 45,000 clones listed, approximately 89% were seen once. The sequencing used peripheral blood, collected after pregnancy. The TCR was taken from a female donor with multiple sclerosis, enrolled in a pregnancy study. V is TRBV2 and J is TRBJ1-1; maybe TRBD1 (6 bases). Here the CDR3 reads CASSEWGAAGVEAFF. The DNA of the CDR3 is TGTGCCAGCAGTGAATGGGGGGCCGCGGGGGTTGAAGCTTTCTTT. Full variable domain (remainder filled in from reference TRBV2 and TRBJ1-1): EPEVTQTPSHQVTQMGQEVILRCVPISNHLYFYWYRQILGQKVEFLVSFYNNEISEKSEIFDDQFSVERPDGSNFTLKIRSTKLEDSAMYFCASSEWGAAGVEAFFGQGTRLTVV.